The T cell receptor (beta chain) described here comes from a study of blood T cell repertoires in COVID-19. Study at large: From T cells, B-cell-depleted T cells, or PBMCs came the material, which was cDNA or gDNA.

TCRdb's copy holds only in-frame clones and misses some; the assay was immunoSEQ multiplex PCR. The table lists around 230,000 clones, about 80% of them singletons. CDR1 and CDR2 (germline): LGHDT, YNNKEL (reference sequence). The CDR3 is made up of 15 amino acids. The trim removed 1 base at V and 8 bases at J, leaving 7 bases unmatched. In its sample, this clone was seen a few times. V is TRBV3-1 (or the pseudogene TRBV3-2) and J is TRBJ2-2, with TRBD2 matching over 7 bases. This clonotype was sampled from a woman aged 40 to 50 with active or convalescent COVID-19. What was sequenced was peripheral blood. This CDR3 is CASSQVRLASGELFF. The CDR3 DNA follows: TGTGCCAGCAGCCAAGTCAGACTAGCCTCTGGGGAGCTGTTTTTT.